This T cell receptor (beta chain) was sequenced during a study of cytomegalovirus exposure and HLA in healthy donors. 60 Vbeta and 13 Jbeta primers were used in PCR. Using immunoSEQ multiplex PCR, the repertoire was profiled, and TCRdb retains in-frame clones only, with some absent. The table shows around 190,000 clones, with roughly 80% occurring only once. CDR1 MGHRA and CDR2 YSYEKL come from the germline V gene. This CDR3 is 16 amino acids long. V trimming: 2 bases; J trimming: 7 bases; junction bases outside the gene matches: 7. The clonotype comes from a woman aged 50 to 65 in good health and CMV-seronegative. The sample taken for sequencing was PBMCs. The gene calls are TRBV4-1 and TRBJ2-7; 14 bases match TRBD2. The CDR3 nucleotides are TGCGCCAGCAGCCAACCCGGGACTAGCGGGGGAGCGGAGCAGTACTTC. The encoded protein is CASSQPGTSGGAEQYF.